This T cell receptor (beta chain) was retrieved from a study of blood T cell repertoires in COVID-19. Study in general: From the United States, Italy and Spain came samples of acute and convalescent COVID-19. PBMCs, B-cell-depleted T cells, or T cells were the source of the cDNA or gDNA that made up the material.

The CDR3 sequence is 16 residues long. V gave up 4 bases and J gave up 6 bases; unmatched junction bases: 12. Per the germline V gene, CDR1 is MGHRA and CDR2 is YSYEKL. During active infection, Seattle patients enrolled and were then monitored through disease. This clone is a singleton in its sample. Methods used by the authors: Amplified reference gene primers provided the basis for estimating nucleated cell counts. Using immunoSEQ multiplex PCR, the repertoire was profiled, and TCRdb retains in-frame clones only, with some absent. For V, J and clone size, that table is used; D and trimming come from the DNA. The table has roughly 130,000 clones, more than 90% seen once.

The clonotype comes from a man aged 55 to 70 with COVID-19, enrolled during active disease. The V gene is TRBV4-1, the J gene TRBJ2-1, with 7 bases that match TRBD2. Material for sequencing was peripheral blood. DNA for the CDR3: TGCGCCAGCAGCCCTTACGGGAGGCTCGGTGGCAATGAGCAGTTCTTC. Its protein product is CASSPYGRLGGNEQFF.